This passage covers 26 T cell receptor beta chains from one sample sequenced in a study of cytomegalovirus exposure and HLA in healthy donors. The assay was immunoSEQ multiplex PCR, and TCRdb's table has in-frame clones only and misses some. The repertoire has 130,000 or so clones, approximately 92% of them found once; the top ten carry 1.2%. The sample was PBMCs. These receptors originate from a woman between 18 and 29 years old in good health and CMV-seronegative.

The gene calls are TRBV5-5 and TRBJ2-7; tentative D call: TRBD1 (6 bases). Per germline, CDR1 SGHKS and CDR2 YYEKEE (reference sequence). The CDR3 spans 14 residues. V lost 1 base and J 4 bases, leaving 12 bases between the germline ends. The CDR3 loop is CASSLFDRIYEQYF. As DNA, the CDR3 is TGTGCCAGCAGCTTGTTCGACAGGATTTACGAGCAGTACTTC.

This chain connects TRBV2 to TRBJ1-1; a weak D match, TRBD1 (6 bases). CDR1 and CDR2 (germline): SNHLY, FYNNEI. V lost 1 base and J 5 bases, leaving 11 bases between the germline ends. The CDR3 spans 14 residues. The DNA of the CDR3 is TGTGCCAGCAGTGAAGGGACAGAATGGACTGAAGCTTTCTTT. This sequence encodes CASSEGTEWTEAFF.

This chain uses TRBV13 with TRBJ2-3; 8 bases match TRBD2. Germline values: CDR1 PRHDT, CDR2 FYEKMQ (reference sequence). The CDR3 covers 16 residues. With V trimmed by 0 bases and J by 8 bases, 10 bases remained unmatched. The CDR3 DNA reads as TGTGCCAGCAGCTTAGGCCCTAGCGGGCCCCGGTTTACGCAGTATTTT. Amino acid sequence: CASSLGPSGPRFTQYF. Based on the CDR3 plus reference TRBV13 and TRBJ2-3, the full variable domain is AAGVIQSPRHLIKEKRETATLKCYPIPRHDTVYWYQQGPGQDPQFLISFYEKMQSDKGSIPDRFSAQQFSDYHSELNMSSLELGDSALYFCASSLGPSGPRFTQYFGPGTRLTVL.

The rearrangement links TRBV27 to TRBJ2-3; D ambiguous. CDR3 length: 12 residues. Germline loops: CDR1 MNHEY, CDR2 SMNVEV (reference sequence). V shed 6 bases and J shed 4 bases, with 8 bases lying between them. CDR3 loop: CASSLYPDTQYF. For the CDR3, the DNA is TGTGCCAGCAGCCTATATCCAGATACGCAGTATTTT.

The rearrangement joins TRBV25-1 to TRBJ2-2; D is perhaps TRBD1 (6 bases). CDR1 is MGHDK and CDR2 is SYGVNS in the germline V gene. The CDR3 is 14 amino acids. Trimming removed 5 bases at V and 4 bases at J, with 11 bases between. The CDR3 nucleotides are TGTGCCAGCAGTCCCTTGGGGGCCACCGGGGAGCTGTTTTTT. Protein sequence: CASSPLGATGELFF. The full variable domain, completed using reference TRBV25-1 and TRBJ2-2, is EADIYQTPRYLVIGTGKKITLECSQTMGHDKMYWYQQDPGMELHLIHYSYGVNSTEKGDLSSESTVSRIRTEHFPLTLESARPSHTSQYLCASSPLGATGELFFGEGSRLTVL.

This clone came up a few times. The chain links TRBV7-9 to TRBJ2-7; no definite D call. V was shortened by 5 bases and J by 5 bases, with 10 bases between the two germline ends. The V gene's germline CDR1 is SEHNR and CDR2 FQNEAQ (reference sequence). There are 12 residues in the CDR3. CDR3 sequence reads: CASSKTSNEQYF. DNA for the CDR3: TGTGCCAGCAGCAAGACATCAAACGAGCAGTACTTC.

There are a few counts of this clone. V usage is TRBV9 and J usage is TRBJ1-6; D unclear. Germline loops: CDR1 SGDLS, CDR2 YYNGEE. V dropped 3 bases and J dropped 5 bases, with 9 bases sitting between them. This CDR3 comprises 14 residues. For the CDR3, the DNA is TGTGCCAGCAGCGAAACGGTCCATAATTCACCCCTCCACTTT. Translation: CASSETVHNSPLHF.

Here the CDR3 DNA reads TGTGCCAGCAGCCCCCGTGGACAGGGCGATCAGCCCCAGCATTTT. Translation gives CASSPRGQGDQPQHF. This sequence joins TRBV9 and TRBJ1-5, with 8 bases aligning to TRBD1. V dropped 4 bases and J dropped 5; count of bases not matched to a gene: 8. CDR3 length: 15 residues. Germline V gene data show CDR1 as SGDLS and CDR2 as YYNGEE. Complete variable domain (other parts from reference TRBV9 and TRBJ1-5): DSGVTQTPKHLITATGQRVTLRCSPRSGDLSVYWYQQSLDQGLQFLIQYYNGEERAKGNILERFSAQQFPDLHSELNLSSLELGDSALYFCASSPRGQGDQPQHFGDGTRLSIL.

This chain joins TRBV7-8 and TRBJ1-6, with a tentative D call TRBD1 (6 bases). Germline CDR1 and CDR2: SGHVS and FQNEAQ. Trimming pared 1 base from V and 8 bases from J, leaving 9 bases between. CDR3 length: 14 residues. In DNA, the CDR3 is TGTGCCAGCAGCTTAGGGCAGGGGCATTCACCCCTCCACTTT. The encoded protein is CASSLGQGHSPLHF.

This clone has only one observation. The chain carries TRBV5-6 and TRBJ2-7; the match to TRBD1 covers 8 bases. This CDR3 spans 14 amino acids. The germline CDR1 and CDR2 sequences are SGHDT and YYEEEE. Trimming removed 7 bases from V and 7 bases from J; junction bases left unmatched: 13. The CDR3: CASRQGTTWGEQYF. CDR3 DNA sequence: TGTGCCAGCCGACAGGGGACGACTTGGGGGGAGCAGTACTTC. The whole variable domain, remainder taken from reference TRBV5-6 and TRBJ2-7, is DAGVTQSPTHLIKTRGQQVTLRCSPKSGHDTVSWYQQALGQGPQFIFQYYEEEERQRGNFPDRFSGHQFPNYSSELNVNALLLGDSALYLCASRQGTTWGEQYFGPGTRLTVT.

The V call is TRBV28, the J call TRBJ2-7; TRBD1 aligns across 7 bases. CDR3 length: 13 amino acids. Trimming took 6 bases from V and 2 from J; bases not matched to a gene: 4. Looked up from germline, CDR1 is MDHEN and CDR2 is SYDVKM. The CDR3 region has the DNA TGTGCCAGCAGCTTGCAGGGGGCCTACGAGCAGTACTTC. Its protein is CASSLQGAYEQYF.

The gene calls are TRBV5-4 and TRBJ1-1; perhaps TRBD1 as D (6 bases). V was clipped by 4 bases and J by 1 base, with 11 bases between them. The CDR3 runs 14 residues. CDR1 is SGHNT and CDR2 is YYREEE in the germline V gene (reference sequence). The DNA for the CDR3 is TGTGCCAGCAGCGAATTCAGGGGGAACACTGAAGCTTTCTTT. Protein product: CASSEFRGNTEAFF.

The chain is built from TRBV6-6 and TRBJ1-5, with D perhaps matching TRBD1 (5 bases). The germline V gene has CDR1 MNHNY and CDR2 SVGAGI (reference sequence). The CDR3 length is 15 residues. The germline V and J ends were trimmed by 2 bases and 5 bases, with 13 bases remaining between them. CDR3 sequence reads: CASSYGLGVDQPQHF. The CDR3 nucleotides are TGTGCCAGCAGTTACGGGCTAGGGGTAGATCAGCCCCAGCATTTT.

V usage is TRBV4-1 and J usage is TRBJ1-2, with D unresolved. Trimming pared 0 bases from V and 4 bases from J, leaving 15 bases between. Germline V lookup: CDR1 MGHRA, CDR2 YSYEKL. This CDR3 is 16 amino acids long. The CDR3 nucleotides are TGCGCCAGCAGCCAAGATACCGACTTCTACCCCTATGGCTACACCTTC. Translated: CASSQDTDFYPYGYTF.

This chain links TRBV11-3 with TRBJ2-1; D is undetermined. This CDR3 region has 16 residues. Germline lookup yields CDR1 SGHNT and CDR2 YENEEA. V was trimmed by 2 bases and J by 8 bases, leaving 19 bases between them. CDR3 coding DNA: TGTGCCAGCAGCTTATTTTCTGGTGCGGCCAATGATGAGCAGTTCTTC. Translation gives CASSLFSGAANDEQFF.

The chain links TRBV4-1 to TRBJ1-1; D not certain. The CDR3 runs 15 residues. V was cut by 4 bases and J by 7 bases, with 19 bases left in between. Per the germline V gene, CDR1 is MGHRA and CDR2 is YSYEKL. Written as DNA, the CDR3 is TGCGCCAGCAGCCTCCCCCCACACGGGGTCCATGAAGCTTTCTTT. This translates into CASSLPPHGVHEAFF.

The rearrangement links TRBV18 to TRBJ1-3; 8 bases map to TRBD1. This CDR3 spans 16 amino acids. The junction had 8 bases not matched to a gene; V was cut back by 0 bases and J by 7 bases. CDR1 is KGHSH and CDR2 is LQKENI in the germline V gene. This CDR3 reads CASSPPGTGGTNTIYF. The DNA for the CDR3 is TGTGCCAGCTCACCACCGGGGACAGGTGGGACGAACACCATATATTTT.

The CDR3 region is CASNRDRGNSYEQYF. In DNA form, the CDR3 reads TGTGCCAGTAACCGGGACAGGGGGAACTCCTACGAGCAGTACTTC. The rearrangement uses TRBV7-8 and TRBJ2-7; 11 nucleotides align to TRBD1. V lost 9 bases and J lost 0; bases outside the gene matches: 7. The CDR3 is 15 residues long. CDR1 is SGHVS, CDR2 FQNEAQ, per germline.

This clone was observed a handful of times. The chain's CDR3 is CASTPGGGGYNEQFF. The CDR3 region has the DNA TGCGCCAGCACCCCTGGTGGCGGGGGCTACAATGAGCAGTTCTTC. The V and J genes are TRBV5-1 and TRBJ2-1; 7 nucleotides line up with TRBD2. With 6 bases clipped from V and 3 bases from J, the junction kept 9 bases outside the gene matches. This CDR3 comprises 15 residues. CDR1 and CDR2 from the germline V gene are SGHRS and YFSETQ.

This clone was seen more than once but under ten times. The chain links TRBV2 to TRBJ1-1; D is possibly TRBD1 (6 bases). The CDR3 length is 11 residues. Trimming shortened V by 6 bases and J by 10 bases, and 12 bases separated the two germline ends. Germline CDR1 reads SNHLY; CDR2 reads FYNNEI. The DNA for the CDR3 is TGTGCCAGCAGAACACAGGGCGTAGCTTTCTTT. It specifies CASRTQGVAFF.

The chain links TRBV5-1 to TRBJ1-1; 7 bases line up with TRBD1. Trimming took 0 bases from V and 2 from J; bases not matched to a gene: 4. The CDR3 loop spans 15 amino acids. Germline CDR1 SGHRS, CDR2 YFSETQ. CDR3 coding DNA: TGCGCCAGCAGCTTGGTAGGGGGCGGAAACACTGAAGCTTTCTTT. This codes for CASSLVGGGNTEAFF.

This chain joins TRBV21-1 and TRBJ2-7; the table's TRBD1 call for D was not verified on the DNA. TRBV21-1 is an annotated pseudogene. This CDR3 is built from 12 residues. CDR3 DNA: TGTGCCACCCACAGGGTTCTCTACGAGCAGTACTTC. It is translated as CATHRVLYEQYF.

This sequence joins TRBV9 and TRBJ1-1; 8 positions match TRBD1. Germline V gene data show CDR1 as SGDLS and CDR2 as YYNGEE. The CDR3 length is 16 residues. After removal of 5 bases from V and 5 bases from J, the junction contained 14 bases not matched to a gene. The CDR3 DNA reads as TGTGCCAGCAGGGGCGACCAGGGGACAGGCAAGACTGAAGCTTTCTTT. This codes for CASRGDQGTGKTEAFF.

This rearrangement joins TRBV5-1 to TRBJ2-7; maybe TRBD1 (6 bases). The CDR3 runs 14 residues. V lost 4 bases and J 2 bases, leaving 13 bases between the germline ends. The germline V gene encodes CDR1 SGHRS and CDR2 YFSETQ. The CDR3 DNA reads TGCGCCAGCAGCCCGGGGACATTCGCCTACGAGCAGTACTTC. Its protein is CASSPGTFAYEQYF.

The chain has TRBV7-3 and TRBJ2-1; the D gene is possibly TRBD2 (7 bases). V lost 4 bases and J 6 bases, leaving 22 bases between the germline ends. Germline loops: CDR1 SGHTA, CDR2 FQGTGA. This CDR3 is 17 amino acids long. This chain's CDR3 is CASSSPVGGAFSNEQFF. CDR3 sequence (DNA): TGTGCCAGCAGCTCTCCCGTTGGGGGGGCTTTCTCCAATGAGCAGTTCTTC.

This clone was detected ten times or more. The CDR3 protein is CASSQDFPRVDGYTF. Here the CDR3 DNA reads TGCGCCAGCAGCCAAGATTTCCCCAGGGTTGATGGCTACACCTTC. V usage is TRBV4-1 and J usage is TRBJ1-2, with D tentatively TRBD1 (5 bases). Germline-derived CDR1 and CDR2 are MGHRA and YSYEKL. Trimming removed 0 bases at V and 6 bases at J, with 14 bases between. The CDR3 has 15 residues.